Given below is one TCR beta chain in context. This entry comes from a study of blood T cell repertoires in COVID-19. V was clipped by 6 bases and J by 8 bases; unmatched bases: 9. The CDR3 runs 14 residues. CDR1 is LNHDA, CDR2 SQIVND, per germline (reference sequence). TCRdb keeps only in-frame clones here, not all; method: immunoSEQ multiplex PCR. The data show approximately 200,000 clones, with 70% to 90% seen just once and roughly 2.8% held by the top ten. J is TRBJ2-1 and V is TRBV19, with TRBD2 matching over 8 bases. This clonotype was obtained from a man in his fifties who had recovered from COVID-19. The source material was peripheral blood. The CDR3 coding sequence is TGTGCCAGTAGCCTCTCTCCGACTAGCGATGAGCAGTTCTTC. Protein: CASSLSPTSDEQFF.